This section outlines one T cell receptor (beta chain) sequence together with its context. Antigen unknown. The CDR3 is 17 residues long. The data are from a study of T cells after yellow fever vaccination. General study findings and limits: The CD4 and CD8 compartments had a small share of their clonotypes in common. Though weaker, the secondary response peaked faster, on day 5 versus 15.

TCRdb re-derived calls from the 5' RACE reads in MiXCR, one entry per CDR3 protein. In the table there are a few hundred thousand distinct CDR3 sequences, less than 20% of which are singletons. This sequence was found in a man younger than 35 who received the YFV17D yellow fever vaccine. The chain recombines TRBV21-1 with TRBJ2-7; the table's D call, TRBD2, has no DNA check behind it. TRBV21-1 is noted as a pseudogene. The sample here was PBMCs, taken about 5 days after the first yellow fever vaccination. CDR3 sequence: CASTPRLAGPRAPEQYF. CDR3 in DNA: TGTGCCAGCACCCCCCGACTAGCGGGGCCGCGAGCCCCGGAGCAGTACTTC.